What follows are 4 T cell receptor beta chains derived from one specimen sequenced in a study of somatic mutations in cytotoxic T cells in rheumatoid arthritis (dated by TCRdb to between 2016 and 2019). To prepare the library, the immunoSEQ multiplex PCR assay was applied. TCRdb re-hosts the immuneACCESS table, in-frame sequences only. Its copies lack some clones; in the studies checked, an unresolved V gene accounts for under half of them, and the cause for the rest is not known. The sample has around 23,000 clones on record, around 74% of them singletons. The ten largest account for roughly a tenth of the sample. Input material: CD8+ T cells sorted from blood. These receptor sequences come from a young woman in good health.

The V gene is TRBV2, the J gene TRBJ2-2; D could derive from TRBD1 or TRBD2 (5 bases each). Germline lookup yields CDR1 SNHLY and CDR2 FYNNEI. CDR3 length: 13 residues. V shed 5 bases and J shed 9 bases, with 13 bases lying between them. CDR3 DNA: TGTGCCAGCAGTAGGGTGGGGGTCTGGGAGCTGTTTTTT. This gives the protein CASSRVGVWELFF.

This clone appeared a few times. The V call is TRBV7-9, the J call TRBJ2-7; 10 nucleotides line up with TRBD1. Germline CDR1 is SEHNR and CDR2 is FQNEAQ (reference sequence). The CDR3 loop spans 15 amino acids. V lost 4 bases to trimming and J lost 3 bases; unmatched junction nucleotides: 6. The CDR3 here is CASSSPGTGVYEQYF. In DNA, the CDR3 is TGTGCCAGCAGCTCCCCCGGGACAGGGGTCTACGAGCAGTACTTC.

The V and J genes are TRBV7-2 and TRBJ2-1; D is ambiguous. CDR1 is SGHTA and CDR2 is FQGNSA in the germline V gene. Trimming took 0 bases from V and 9 from J, leaving 9 bases between them. There are 13 residues in the CDR3. The CDR3 region is CASSLAPDTEQFF. The CDR3, as DNA: TGTGCCAGCAGCTTAGCCCCCGATACTGAGCAGTTCTTC.

The chain links TRBV19 to TRBJ2-3; 9 bases are shared with TRBD2. The V segment lost 5 bases and the J segment 11 bases; nucleotides outside the gene matches: 17. The CDR3 consists of 16 residues. Germline V lookup: CDR1 LNHDA, CDR2 SQIVND (reference sequence). CDR3 nucleotide sequence: TGTGCCAGTAGTGACCTGACTAGCGGAGCCTTCCAGGGGCAGTATTTT. Protein product: CASSDLTSGAFQGQYF.